The sequence of this TCR beta chain was determined in a study of cytomegalovirus exposure and HLA in healthy donors (dated by TCRdb to 2016 to 2017). For the wider study: In an earlier analysis of several hundred of the donors, 276 Gb of sequence data and 95 million to 130 million unique TCR beta sequences from about 180 million T cells were reported. A later analysis re-analyzed previously published TCR beta repertoires from 650 to 800 donors and added high-resolution HLA genotyping to study TCR occurrence patterns. Donor age, sex, ethnicity and CMV serostatus were collected together with the repertoire data. Class I and class II HLA loci were covered by the typing at four-digit resolution. Four to six DR-DQ haplotypes were handled as single units for association and clustering, since linkage in the cohort was strong. The study combined high-throughput TCR immunosequencing, statistical association of individual TCRs with disease status, and machine learning to predict cytomegalovirus infection status. An early release that covered approximately 600 HLA-typed donors contained 300 to 350 gigabases of sequencing data and 85 million to 100 million unique TCR sequences. Every discovery cohort repertoire had been produced on one sequencing platform. The number of typed donors differed by locus: about 620-630 for A, B, C, DRB1 and DQB1; 500 to 550 for DQA1; around 610 for DPA1; and some 450 for DPB1. Among some 410 genotyped donors of the cohort, an average of around 240,000 unique TCR beta nucleotide sequences was sequenced per donor, of which about 19% were non-productive. The study was designed to test whether signatures of past pathogen exposure could be identified by cataloging public T cell receptors. An earlier analysis of approximately 640 of the donors applied high-throughput TCR beta sequencing to assess whether each TCR beta V gene segment acted as functional or pseudogenic. Among the roughly 390 genotyped donors, under 90% belonged to the genetic ancestry cluster associated with self-reported Caucasian donors. In addition to the first cohort of 500 to 850 subjects, a separate validation cohort of about 120 different subjects was used. The study used immunosequencing to profile the T cell repertoires of approximately 640 subjects and linked those repertoires to cytomegalovirus serostatus. Genome-wide SNP genotypes for about 65% of the roughly 670 donors were used in a later genetic analysis, which treated that subset as a discovery cohort. Rather than using new phenotypic data, the later analysis identified candidate immune exposures from TCR beta sequences and from how often those sequences occurred across donors.

Libraries were constructed by the immunoSEQ multiplex PCR assay. The multiplex PCR relied on a mix of 60 forward primers for TCR Vbeta segments and 13 reverse primers for TCR Jbeta segments. The CDR3 region of rearranged TCR beta genes was amplified from genomic DNA with a multiplex PCR assay. Amplified TCR beta libraries were sequenced as 87-base-pair reads on the Illumina HiSeq System. The paper's data handling went like this. In a later analysis, 70 million to 95 million unique TCR beta chains were counted across the roughly 670 repertoires, and around 10 million of these chains were shared by at least two donors. Raw reads were error-corrected and collapsed into unique sequences with a nearest-neighbor algorithm that merged closely related sequences to remove PCR and sequencing errors. To assign V, D and J gene segments, CDR3 sequences were aligned to IMGT reference sequences. For a sequence to be retained, a match of at least six nucleotides to both a V gene segment and a J gene segment was required. A rearrangement was called productive if the CDR3 had no stop codons and remained in frame with V and J, and every other rearrangement was called non-productive. Following IMGT convention, CDR3 was defined as the stretch from the second conserved V-encoded cysteine up to the conserved J-encoded phenylalanine. Sequences without an unambiguous match to a single V gene segment were excluded from the earlier analysis of approximately 600 of the donors. In an earlier analysis of approximately 550 of the donors, V segments were called functional above 56.7% productive rearrangements and were called segregating when the between-donor standard deviation exceeded 5%. A statistical classification framework was built for diagnosing cytomegalovirus status from the catalog of TCR beta chain sequences. In a later analysis, V and J genes were assigned by comparing TCR nucleotide sequences against IMGT/GENE-DB human TR gene sequences. The TCRdist pipeline was used in a later analysis to assign CDR3 sequences and most-parsimonious VDJ recombination scenarios. A later analysis defined each TCR beta chain by its CDR3 amino acid sequence plus V-gene family, and excluded reads lacking a unique V-gene family. To address suspected cross-contamination and a sequencing artifact, a later analysis removed 592 highly shared, low-generation-probability nucleotide sequences. In a later analysis, a clonal expansion index for each public chain was calculated from normalized within-repertoire ranks of inferred template counts. A later analysis computed generation probabilities with a VDJ recombination model fitted to out-of-frame rearrangements, and checked the results against IGoR. In a later analysis, hypergeometric tests were used to score TCR-TCR, TCR-HLA and TCR-CMV co-occurrence, with a repertoire-size bias correction applied to TCR pairs. A later analysis estimated false discovery rates by permuting HLA or CMV assignments 20 times. In a later analysis, co-occurring TCRs were grouped with DBSCAN, and TCRdist sequence similarity was added when clustering was performed within HLA-allele-positive subsets. For co-occurrence clustering, repertoires with fewer than 30,000 or more than 120,000 public chains were excluded, along with roughly five repertoires with anomalous nucleotide sharing. In TCRdb, the immuneACCESS table is reduced to in-frame sequences with V and J assigned. These tables do not hold every clone; where another copy was compared, an unresolved V gene accounts for under half, and the others remain unexplained. The V and J calls and the clone size are those of that table, but D and trimming were determined from the DNA. Within this sample are approximately 130,000 clones, with about 69% of them counted one time only. Roughly 3.1% of the sample comes from the top ten.

This clone has a handful of counts. No cognate antigen has been identified for it. Per-base qualities were not stored, and no clone one base away is much larger. From the germline V gene, CDR1 is SGHDN and CDR2 is FVKESK. The CDR3 has 15 amino acids, counting the end cysteine and phenylalanine. Solely the CDR3 DNA is kept, with 45 bases framed from the first base. V lost 2 bases and J lost 3 bases; the stretch between them is 12 bases long. Results and caveats for the whole study, not just this receptor: A later analysis found that TCR association rates varied across HLA loci, with DRB1 alleles showing the most associated TCRs and HLA-C alleles the fewest. According to a later genetic analysis, donors in an Asian-associated ancestry cluster had fewer N-insertions in productive TCRs than the roughly 700-donor mean. When HLA alleles, especially DR and DQ, strongly co-occurred, attributing TCR associations to individual alleles was difficult. The study listed 150 to 200 TCR beta chains as associated with cytomegalovirus. The authors suggested that the approach could potentially be extended to other disease states and immunological phenotypes. An association between a missense DCLRE1C variant and V-gene and J-gene trimming of TCR beta chains was found in a later genetic analysis and replicated in an independent cohort. According to a later analysis, most CMV-associated TCR beta chains appeared to be HLA-restricted, and the HLA associations seemed to be driven largely by CMV exposure. Most TCR sequences were seen in very few donors, while some public TCRs were found in many individuals. In both the original and validation cohorts, the classifier was reported to diagnose cytomegalovirus status with high specificity and sensitivity. A cluster of highly shared sequence variants was judged likely to be a technical artifact of the sequencing pipeline. Several of the top co-occurrence clusters appeared to be linked to parvovirus B19, influenza, CMV and Epstein-Barr virus, according to a later analysis. An earlier analysis of approximately 540 of the donors showed that most TCR beta V segments appeared in productive rearrangements either about 87% or about 30% of the time, which broadly matched IMGT annotations. Because the 87-base-pair reads could not distinguish some IMGT-functional V segments, including TRBV6-2 and TRBV6-3, those segments were excluded. At a false discovery rate of 0.05, a later analysis linked under 20,000 TCR beta sequences to specific HLA alleles. A further reported finding was that TCR beta sequences accurately predicted the HLA-A and HLA-B alleles for most subjects in the first cohort. Because some donors lacked HLA typing at each locus, the association tests relied only on the typed subset. Because counts were too low, roughly 17 rarely observed V segments, including chromosome 9 orphons, were left out of the earlier analysis of approximately 580 of the donors. Linkage disequilibrium might explain the correlated functional status among segregating V segments, but an unknown experimental factor could not be ruled out. The cohort was sequenced for TCR beta chains only, and without alpha or paired-chain data the features that could be detected were limited. A later analysis found that HLA-associated TCR beta chains were more clonally expanded and had lower generation probabilities than equally common non-associated chains. In vitro tests confirmed that a few of the cytomegalovirus-associated TCR beta chains recognize cytomegalovirus antigens. Immune exposure information for the cohort was limited to CMV serostatus. Sequencing depth was assumed to be roughly uniform across donors in the presence/absence analyses, though that assumption may not hold.

In total, 630 or so healthy bone marrow donors made up the cohort. Cohort members were all nominally healthy when sampled, although unrecorded immune exposures were likely present. The donor tested CMV seronegative and was one of the 352 seronegative cohort members. A peripheral blood sample was provided by each donor, and peripheral blood mononuclear cells were used for TCR beta sequencing. Genomic DNA extraction from the blood cell samples was performed with the Qiagen DNeasy Blood Extraction Kit. The sequence was collected from a man aged 30 to 45 in good health and CMV-seronegative. The rearrangement combines TRBV14 with TRBJ2-3; the D region possibly corresponds to TRBD2 (7 bases align). The sample consisted of PBMCs. CDR3 protein: CASSQRGGPTDTQYF. The DNA reads as follows: TGTGCCAGCAGCCAAAGGGGGGGGCCTACAGATACGCAGTATTTT.